The 8 T cell receptor beta chains in this list originate from one sample, sequenced in a study of blood T cell repertoires in COVID-19. Libraries were prepared by immunoSEQ multiplex PCR; TCRdb keeps only in-frame clonotypes and omits some of them. The sample holds 55,000 to 70,000 clones, around 87% seen once. The sample taken for sequencing was peripheral blood. The receptors were gathered from a man in his 60s with active or convalescent COVID-19.

This sequence joins TRBV7-2 and TRBJ2-7; TRBD2 matches at 9 bases. The CDR3 contains 15 residues. The junction had 10 bases not matched to a gene; V was cut back by 8 bases and J by 2 bases. Germline V CDR1 and CDR2: SGHTA, FQGNSA. The DNA for the CDR3 is TGTGCCAGCTCACCGGCTAGCGGGGACCCCTACGAGCAGTACTTC. Protein product: CASSPASGDPYEQYF.

The gene calls are TRBV5-1 and TRBJ2-7; 16 nucleotides line up with TRBD2. The V gene's germline CDR1 is SGHRS and CDR2 YFSETQ. CDR3 length equals 18 residues. V lost 0 bases, J lost 1 base, and 4 bases stayed unmatched. CDR3 nucleotide sequence: TGCGCCAGCAGCTTGGAGGGGACTAGCGGGAGGGTGTCCTACGAGCAGTACTTC. Protein product: CASSLEGTSGRVSYEQYF.

The chain couples TRBV5-1 to TRBJ1-3; D call uncertain. Germline V gene sequence: CDR1 SGHRS, CDR2 YFSETQ. The CDR3 has 14 amino acids. V lost 0 bases to trimming and J lost 3 bases, with 7 bases between them. CDR3 amino acids: CASSLGGDGNTIYF. In DNA, the CDR3 is TGCGCCAGCAGCTTGGGGGGAGATGGAAACACCATATATTTT.

The V gene is TRBV18, the J gene TRBJ1-2, with D maybe TRBD1 (6 bases). V lost 5 bases and J 2 bases, leaving 12 bases between the germline ends. Germline V gene data show CDR1 as KGHSH and CDR2 as LQKENI. The CDR3 spans 14 residues. CDR3 protein: CASSTQGKNYGYTF. CDR3 coding DNA: TGTGCCAGCTCAACCCAGGGGAAAAACTATGGCTACACCTTC.

V gene TRBV18 combines with J gene TRBJ2-1; 11 bases are a match to TRBD2. The germline V gene encodes CDR1 KGHSH and CDR2 LQKENI. The CDR3 consists of 17 residues. J was trimmed by 6 bases and V by 1 base; bases with no gene match: 8. The CDR3 region has the DNA TGTGCCAGCTCACCACGACTAGCGGGATCACGGGGCAATGAGCAGTTCTTC. Translation gives CASSPRLAGSRGNEQFF.

V is TRBV19 and J is TRBJ1-3; D unresolved. The CDR3 has 14 residues. V shed 5 bases and J shed 4 bases, with 12 bases lying between them. Germline V CDR1 and CDR2: LNHDA, SQIVND (reference sequence). The CDR3 nucleotides are TGTGCCAGTAGTTCGGTGGGCTCCGGAAACACCATATATTTT. Its translation is CASSSVGSGNTIYF.

This rearrangement joins TRBV3-1 (or the pseudogene TRBV3-2) to TRBJ2-5; D gene uncertain. The CDR3 has 12 residues. V lost 2 bases and J lost 2, with 3 bases in between. From germline, CDR1 is LGHDT and CDR2 YNNKEL (reference sequence). The CDR3 sequence: CASSQTQETQYF. The CDR3 bases are TGTGCCAGCAGCCAAACTCAAGAGACCCAGTACTTC.

CDR3 loop: CASSFPSGTNTGELFF. CDR3 bases: TGTGCCAGCAGTTTCCCTAGCGGAACGAACACCGGGGAGCTGTTTTTT. The genes are TRBV6-2 or TRBV6-3 and TRBJ2-2; 7 bases are shared with TRBD2. J was trimmed by 0 bases and V by 4 bases; bases with no gene match: 5. Germline assignment: CDR1 MNHEY and CDR2 SVGEGT. The CDR3 totals 16 residues.